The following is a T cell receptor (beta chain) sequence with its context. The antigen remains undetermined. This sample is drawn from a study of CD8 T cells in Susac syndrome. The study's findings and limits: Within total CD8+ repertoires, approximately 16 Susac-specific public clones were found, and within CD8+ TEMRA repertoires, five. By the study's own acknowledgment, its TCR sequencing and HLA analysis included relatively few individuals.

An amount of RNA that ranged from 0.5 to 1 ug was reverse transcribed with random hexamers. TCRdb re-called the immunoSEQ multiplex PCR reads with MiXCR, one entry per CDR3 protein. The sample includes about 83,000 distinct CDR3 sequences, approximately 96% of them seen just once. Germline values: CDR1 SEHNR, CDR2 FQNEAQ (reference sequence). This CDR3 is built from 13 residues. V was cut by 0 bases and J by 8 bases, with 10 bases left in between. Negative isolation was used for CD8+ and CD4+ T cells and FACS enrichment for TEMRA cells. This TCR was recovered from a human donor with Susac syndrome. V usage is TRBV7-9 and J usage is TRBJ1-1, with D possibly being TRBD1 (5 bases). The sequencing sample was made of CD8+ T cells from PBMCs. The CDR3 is CASSLAGTGEAFF. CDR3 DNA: TGTGCCAGCAGCTTAGCCGGGACCGGAGAAGCTTTCTTT. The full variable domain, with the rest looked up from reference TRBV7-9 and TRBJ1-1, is DTGVSQNPRHKITKRGQNVTFRCDPISEHNRLYWYRQTLGQGPEFLTYFQNEAQLEKSRLLSDRFSAERPKGSFSTLEIQRTEQGDSAMYLCASSLAGTGEAFFGQGTRLTVV.